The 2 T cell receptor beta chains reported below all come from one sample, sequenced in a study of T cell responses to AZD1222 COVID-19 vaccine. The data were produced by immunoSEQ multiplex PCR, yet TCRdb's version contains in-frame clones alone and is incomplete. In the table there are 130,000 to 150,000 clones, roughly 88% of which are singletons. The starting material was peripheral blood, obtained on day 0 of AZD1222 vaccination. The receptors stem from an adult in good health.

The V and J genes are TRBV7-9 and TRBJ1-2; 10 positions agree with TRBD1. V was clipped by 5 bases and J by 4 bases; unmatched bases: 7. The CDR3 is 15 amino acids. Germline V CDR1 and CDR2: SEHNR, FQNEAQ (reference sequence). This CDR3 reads CASSPGDRGPYGYTF. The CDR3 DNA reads TGTGCCAGCAGCCCGGGGGACAGGGGCCCCTATGGCTACACCTTC.

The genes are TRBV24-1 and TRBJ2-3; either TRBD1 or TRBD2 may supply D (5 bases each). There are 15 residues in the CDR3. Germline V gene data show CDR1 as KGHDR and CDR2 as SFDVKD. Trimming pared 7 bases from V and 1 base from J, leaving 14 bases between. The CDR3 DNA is TGTGCCACCAGCGCCCAAGGGGACCGCACAGATACGCAGTATTTT. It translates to CATSAQGDRTDTQYF.